The 15 T cell receptor beta chains reported below all come from one sample, sequenced in a study of T cell repertoires in cytomegalovirus infection. No antigen has been assigned to these receptors. TCRdb reprocessed the reads with MiXCR, giving one entry per CDR3 protein. Of approximately 910,000 distinct CDR3 sequences in the sample, around a third are singletons; the top ten hold 11% to 15%. Sequenced material: cultured CD8+ T cells from PBMCs, taken from culture after CMV antigen stimulation. The source is a human donor in good health (CMV status not recorded). Some clones in this sample may be carry-over from other donors' samples.

In its sample, this clonotype was seen a few times. This rearrangement joins TRBV7-9 to TRBJ1-1; D unclear. This CDR3 has 17 residues. V lost 0 bases and J 6 bases, leaving 20 bases between the germline ends. Germline values: CDR1 SEHNR, CDR2 FQNEAQ (reference sequence). CDR3 protein: CASSLANNRFPRAEAFF. CDR3 coding DNA: TGTGCCAGCAGCTTAGCGAATAATAGGTTTCCGAGGGCTGAAGCTTTCTTT. The full variable domain, rest sourced from reference TRBV7-9 and TRBJ1-1, is DTGVSQNPRHKITKRGQNVTFRCDPISEHNRLYWYRQTLGQGPEFLTYFQNEAQLEKSRLLSDRFSAERPKGSFSTLEIQRTEQGDSAMYLCASSLANNRFPRAEAFFGQGTRLTVV.

This clonotype was picked up a small number of times. The rearrangement uses TRBV6-2 or TRBV6-3 and TRBJ1-4; a possible D gene is TRBD1 (6 bases). Germline V gene sequence: CDR1 MNHEY, CDR2 SVGEGT. The CDR3 is 18 amino acids. Trimming took off 7 bases at V and 7 bases at J, with 28 bases between the two ends. The DNA for the CDR3 is TGTGCCAGCATCCGGGGCCGTGGGACACTCTCGGGTGGTGAAAAACTGTTTTTT. Its protein is CASIRGRGTLSGGEKLFF.

This clonotype was seen a handful of times. V and J are TRBV19 and TRBJ1-5, with 7 bases fitting TRBD1. Per germline, CDR1 LNHDA and CDR2 SQIVND (reference sequence). The length of the CDR3 is 16 residues. The trim removed 2 bases at V and 7 bases at J, leaving 11 bases unmatched. The CDR3 DNA sequence: TGTGCCAGTAGTATAAACCTCGACAGGGTCGGGCAGCCCCAGCATTTT. Translation gives CASSINLDRVGQPQHF.

This clonotype came up many times. The gene calls are TRBV7-8 and TRBJ2-7; 10 bases line up with TRBD1. The junction had 13 bases not matched to a gene; V was cut back by 5 bases and J by 3 bases. CDR3 length: 17 residues. The germline V gene encodes CDR1 SGHVS and CDR2 FQNEAQ. The CDR3 nucleotides are TGTGCCAGCAGCCCTACGAGCGGGACAGGGGTCCACTACGAGCAGTACGTC. This sequence encodes CASSPTSGTGVHYEQYV.

The table lists this clonotype with a few counts. The chain uses TRBV6-1 and TRBJ1-5, with D unresolved. This CDR3 spans 14 amino acids. The germline V gene encodes CDR1 MNHNS and CDR2 SASEGT. V gave up 1 base and J gave up 3 bases, with 7 bases separating them. CDR3 bases: TGTGCCAGCAGTGAAGAAAGGTTCAATCAGCCCCAGCATTTT. Its protein product is CASSEERFNQPQHF.

J is TRBJ2-3 and V is TRBV14; 9 nucleotides match TRBD1. Germline loops: CDR1 SGHDN, CDR2 FVKESK. This CDR3 contains 17 residues. The trim removed 1 base at V and 5 bases at J, leaving 10 bases unmatched. The DNA of the CDR3 is TGTGCCAGCAGCCAAGTGTCGAGGACAGGGGTGGAAGATACGCAGTATTTT. This sequence encodes CASSQVSRTGVEDTQYF.

V gene TRBV7-6 combines with J gene TRBJ2-1; 10 bases match TRBD1. This CDR3 has 14 amino acids. Trimming at V came to 4 bases and at J to 8 bases, leaving 5 bases not matched to a gene. Germline values: CDR1 SGHVS, CDR2 FNYEAQ. CDR3 sequence (DNA): TGTGCCAGCAGCTCTAGACAGGGGGCCGATGAGCAGTTCTTC. Its translation is CASSSRQGADEQFF.

The chain links TRBV19 to TRBJ2-7; D call uncertain. Germline loops: CDR1 LNHDA, CDR2 SQIVND (reference sequence). The length of the CDR3 is 14 residues. V was shortened by 3 bases and J by 1 base, with 10 bases between the two germline ends. The CDR3 nucleotides are TGTGCCAGTAGTATCGTCATTAGTTCCTACGAGCAGTACTTC. It yields the protein CASSIVISSYEQYF.

Ten or more counts support this clonotype. The chain is built from TRBV7-2 and TRBJ2-3; 9 bases line up with TRBD1. J lost 3 bases, V lost 7 bases, and 8 bases had no gene match. Germline V CDR1 and CDR2: SGHTA, FQGNSA. The CDR3 loop spans 15 amino acids. In DNA, the CDR3 is TGTGCCAGCACCGAGATCGGGACAGGGACAGATACGCAGTATTTT. This gives the protein CASTEIGTGTDTQYF.

The V and J genes are TRBV27 and TRBJ2-7; tentative D call: TRBD1 (5 bases). Germline loops: CDR1 MNHEY, CDR2 SMNVEV (reference sequence). Trimming cost V 2 bases and J 2 bases, with 10 bases left between them. The CDR3 is made up of 14 amino acids. The CDR3: CASSLQGTPYEQYF. CDR3 coding DNA: TGTGCCAGCAGTTTACAGGGAACCCCCTACGAGCAGTACTTC.

CDR3 DNA: TGCGCCAGCAGCTTGGCCGCCGGCGGCAAAACGAACACTGAAGCTTTCTTT. This codes for CASSLAAGGKTNTEAFF. This chain uses TRBV5-1 with TRBJ1-1; no clear D. V shed 0 bases and J shed 1 base, with 16 bases lying between them. The CDR3 runs 17 residues. Germline-derived CDR1 and CDR2 are SGHRS and YFSETQ.

The rearrangement joins TRBV7-9 to TRBJ2-4; D gene uncertain. Per germline, CDR1 SEHNR and CDR2 FQNEAQ (reference sequence). This CDR3 spans 16 amino acids. With 5 bases removed from V and 6 bases from J, the gap between germline ends came to 20 bases. The CDR3 nucleotides read TGTGCCAGCAGCCCGAGTATGGTAGGGATTGGAAACATTCAGTACTTC. Encoded protein: CASSPSMVGIGNIQYF.

This clonotype came up a few times. Relative to the germline gene, one junction end is altered; a read error may explain this. This sequence joins TRBV5-1 and TRBJ1-1, with 8 bases lining up with TRBD1. CDR1 and CDR2 (germline): SGHRS, YFSETQ. This CDR3 contains 11 residues. CDR3: CASSLGDRSFF. The CDR3 DNA reads as TGCGCCAGCAGCTTGGGGGACAGGAGTTTTTTT. Together with reference TRBV5-1 and TRBJ1-1, the CDR3 gives the full variable domain: KAGVTQTPRYLIKTRGQQVTLSCSPISGHRSVSWYQQTPGQGLQFLFEYFSETQRNKGNFPGRFSGRQFSNSRSEMNVSTLELGDSALYLCASSLGDRSFFGQGTRLTVV.

This clonotype was counted at least ten times. This rearrangement joins TRBV7-8 to TRBJ2-7, with 7 nucleotides matching TRBD1. Per germline, CDR1 SGHVS and CDR2 FQNEAQ. V gave up 1 base and J gave up 0 bases; unmatched junction bases: 3. The CDR3 is made up of 15 amino acids. CDR3 nucleotide sequence: TGTGCCAGCAGCTTAGGAGCAGGGGGCTCCTACGAGCAGTACGTC. It yields the protein CASSLGAGGSYEQYV.

This clonotype was seen repeatedly, ten times or more. This chain connects TRBV12-3 or TRBV12-4 to TRBJ2-3, with D perhaps matching TRBD1 or TRBD2 (5 bases each). V lost 7 bases to trimming and J lost 1 base, with 15 bases between them. The CDR3 has 15 residues. CDR3 amino acids: CASTPGPGGTDTQYF. The CDR3 nucleotides are TGTGCCAGCACCCCGGGACCGGGTGGCACAGATACGCAGTATTTT.